This entry describes one T cell receptor beta chain. All donors came from Russia, were Caucasian and healthy, and spanned ages 6 to 90. Alongside a J-beta primer mix, a sample-barcoded 5' primer served in a second PCR lasting about 7 to 11 cycles. TCRdb independently ran MiXCR on the 5' RACE reads; one entry per CDR3 protein. The profile shows 1.5 million to 2 million distinct CDR3 sequences, more than 35% of them singletons. The data were taken from a study of blood T cells in healthy people across ages. J lost 4 bases, V lost 5 bases, and 6 bases had no gene match. This CDR3 contains 16 residues. Looked up from germline, CDR1 is SNHLY and CDR2 is FYNNEI.

Sequencing was done on a sample of blood. The receptor's source is a human donor in good health. This sequence joins TRBV2 and TRBJ2-2; 11 bases are a match to TRBD2. For the CDR3, the DNA is TGTGCCAGCAGTCACACTAGCGGGGGCGTCACCGGGGAGCTGTTTTTT. Its protein product is CASSHTSGGVTGELFF.